This entry concerns a single T cell receptor beta chain. Only in-frame clones appear in the TCRdb table, and some are missing; sequencing was by immunoSEQ multiplex PCR. The table lists about 94,000 clones, 85% to 90% of them singletons. This record comes from a study of T cell responses to AZD1222 COVID-19 vaccine. Germline V gives CDR1 LNHDA, CDR2 SQIVND (reference sequence). This CDR3 region has 12 residues. V was clipped by 2 bases and J by 2 bases, with 3 bases between them. The TCR sequence derives from an adult who received the AZD1222 COVID-19 vaccine. The source was peripheral blood, collected 28 days after the second AZD1222 dose. The V call is TRBV19, the J call TRBJ1-2; D is undetermined. The CDR3 nucleotides read TGTGCCAGTAGTATAATAAACTATGGCTACACCTTC. Protein: CASSIINYGYTF.